This TCR beta chain was retrieved from a study of T cells in Graves' hyperthyroidism and ophthalmopathy. Looking at the study overall: Peripheral blood collection took place at initial diagnosis, before any treatment.

This clonotype was detected only a few times. RNA transcripts yielded amplified TCR beta CDR3 regions. With the HTBI primer set, the TCR CDR3 went through a first round of RT-PCR. TCRdb re-derived calls from the multiplex PCR reads in MiXCR, one entry per CDR3 protein. The table lists around 350,000 distinct CDR3 sequences, around 15% of them singletons. Uncontrolled infections, other autoimmune diseases, pregnancy or lactation led to exclusion of patients. Fresh peripheral blood, approximately 9.1 ml, was the source of the PBMCs. The CDR3 spans 16 residues. V was trimmed by 3 bases and J by 0 bases, leaving 14 bases between them.

This chain joins TRBV12-3 or TRBV12-4 and TRBJ1-2; no definite D call. What was sequenced was blood. The TCR was taken from a woman aged 60-75 years with Graves' ophthalmopathy. CDR3 nucleotide sequence: TGTGCCAGCAGTTTCAGACCGGGAAAAACTAACTATGGCTACACCTTC. Its protein is CASSFRPGKTNYGYTF.